This T cell receptor (beta chain) appears in the sequencing data of a study of regulatory T cells in long-lasting Graves disease. Study at large: Positive TSH receptor antibodies alongside over 5 years of antithyroid drugs were what marked Graves' disease as persistent.

Study conclusions and caveats: Persistent Graves' patients showed less TCR diversity than newly diagnosed patients showed.

The time point was: persistent/refractory GD, antithyroid drugs over 5 years with positive TRAb. PBMCs were the source of the RNA used for TCR sequencing. In this sample, this clonotype turned up a few times. Its antigen is unknown. According to the study, TCR beta libraries were built with iRepertoire HTBI primers and CDR3-region Arm-PCR. How the authors handled the data: Across samples, roughly 58 TRBV and 14 TRBJ segments were found. TCRdb re-called the multiplex PCR reads through MiXCR, storing one row per CDR3 protein. These V and J calls rely on TCRdb rather than the paper's analysis. The sample carries 600,000 to 800,000 distinct CDR3 sequences, approximately 29% recorded once. Trimming took 2 bases from V and 4 from J, leaving 11 bases between them. The CDR3 runs 14 residues. Germline CDR1 reads SNHLY; CDR2 reads FYNNEI.

The V gene is TRBV2, the J gene TRBJ1-2, with D unresolved. The clonotype comes from a female donor with Graves disease. The sequencing used peripheral blood mononuclear cells (PBMCs), collected when the disease was refractory, from a patient treated with antithyroid drugs. In DNA form, the CDR3 reads TGTGCCAGCAGTGAACGGCTAGGTGCCTATGGCTACACCTTC. This sequence encodes CASSERLGAYGYTF.